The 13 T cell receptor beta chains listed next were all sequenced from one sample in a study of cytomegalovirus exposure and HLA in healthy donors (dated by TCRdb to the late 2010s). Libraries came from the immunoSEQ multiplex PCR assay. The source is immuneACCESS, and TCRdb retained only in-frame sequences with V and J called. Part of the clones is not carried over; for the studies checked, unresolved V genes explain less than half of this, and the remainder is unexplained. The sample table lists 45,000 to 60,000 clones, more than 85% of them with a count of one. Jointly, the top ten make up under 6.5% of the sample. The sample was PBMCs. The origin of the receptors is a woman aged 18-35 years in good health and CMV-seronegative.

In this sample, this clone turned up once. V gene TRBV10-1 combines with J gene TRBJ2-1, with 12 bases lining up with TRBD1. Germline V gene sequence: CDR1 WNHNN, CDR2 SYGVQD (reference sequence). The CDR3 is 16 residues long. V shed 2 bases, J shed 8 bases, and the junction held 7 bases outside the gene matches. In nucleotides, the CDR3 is TGCGCCAGCAGTGAGATTGGGGACAGGGGGCGCGATGAGCAGTTCTTC. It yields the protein CASSEIGDRGRDEQFF.

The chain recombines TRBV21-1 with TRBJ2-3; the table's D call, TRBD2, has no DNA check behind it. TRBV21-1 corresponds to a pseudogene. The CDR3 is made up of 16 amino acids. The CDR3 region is CASSPQASRTPDTQYF. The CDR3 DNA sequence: TGTGCCAGCAGTCCCCAGGCTAGCAGAACTCCAGATACGCAGTATTTT.

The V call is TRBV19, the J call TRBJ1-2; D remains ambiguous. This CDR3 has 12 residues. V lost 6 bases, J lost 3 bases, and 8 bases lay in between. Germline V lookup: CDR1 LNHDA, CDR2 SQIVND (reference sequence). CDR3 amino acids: CASSAEYYGYTF. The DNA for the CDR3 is TGTGCCAGTAGCGCCGAGTACTATGGCTACACCTTC.

CDR3 nucleotides: TGTGCCAGCCTCAGGGGGCGGTCTGGAAACACCATATATTTT. Translated, it gives CASLRGRSGNTIYF. V gene TRBV6-6 combines with J gene TRBJ1-3; 8 bases are shared with TRBD1. Germline-derived CDR1 and CDR2 are MNHNY and SVGAGI (reference sequence). The V and J ends lost 8 bases and 1 base, in that order; junction bases with no gene match: 4. The CDR3 is 14 residues long.

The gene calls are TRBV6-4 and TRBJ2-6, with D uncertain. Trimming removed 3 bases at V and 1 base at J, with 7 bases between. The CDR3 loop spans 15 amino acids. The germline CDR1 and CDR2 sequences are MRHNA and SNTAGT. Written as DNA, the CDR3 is TGTGCCAGCAGTGATGGCCAATCTGGGGCCAACGTCCTGACTTTC. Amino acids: CASSDGQSGANVLTF.

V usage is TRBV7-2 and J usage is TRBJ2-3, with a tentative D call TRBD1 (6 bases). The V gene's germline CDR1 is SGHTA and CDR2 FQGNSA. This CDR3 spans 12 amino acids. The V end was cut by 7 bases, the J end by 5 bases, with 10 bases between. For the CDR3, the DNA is TGTGCCAGCAAAGGACAGAGAGATACGCAGTATTTT. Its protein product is CASKGQRDTQYF.

The CDR3 nucleotides are TGTGCCAGCAGTGCCCCGACAGGGATGGGAGAGACCCAGTACTTC. As protein: CASSAPTGMGETQYF. This chain links TRBV2 with TRBJ2-5; 7 bases match TRBD1. The CDR3 loop spans 15 amino acids. The germline gives CDR1 SNHLY, CDR2 FYNNEI. V shed 4 bases, J shed 4 bases, and the junction held 9 bases outside the gene matches.

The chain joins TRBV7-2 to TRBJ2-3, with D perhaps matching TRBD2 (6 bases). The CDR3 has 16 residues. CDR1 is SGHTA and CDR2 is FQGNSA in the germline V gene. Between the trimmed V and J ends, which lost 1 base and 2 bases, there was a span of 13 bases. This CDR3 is CASSLGGGFYTDTQYF. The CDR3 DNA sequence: TGTGCCAGCAGCTTAGGAGGAGGGTTTTACACAGATACGCAGTATTTT.

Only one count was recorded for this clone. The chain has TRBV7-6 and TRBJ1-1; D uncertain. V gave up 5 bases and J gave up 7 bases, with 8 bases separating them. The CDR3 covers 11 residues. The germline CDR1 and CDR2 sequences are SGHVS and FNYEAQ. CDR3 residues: CASSLGLEAFF. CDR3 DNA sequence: TGTGCCAGCAGCCTGGGCCTTGAAGCTTTCTTT.

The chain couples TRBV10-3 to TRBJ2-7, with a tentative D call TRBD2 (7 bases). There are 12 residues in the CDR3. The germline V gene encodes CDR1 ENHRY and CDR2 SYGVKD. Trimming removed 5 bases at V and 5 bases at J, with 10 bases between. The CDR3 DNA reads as TGTGCCATCAGTCGGGGGGCCGACGAGCAGTACTTC. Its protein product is CAISRGADEQYF.

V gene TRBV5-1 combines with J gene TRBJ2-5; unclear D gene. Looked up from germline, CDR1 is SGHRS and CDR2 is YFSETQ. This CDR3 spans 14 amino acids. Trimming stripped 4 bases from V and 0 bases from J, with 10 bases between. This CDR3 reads CASSRRQHQETQYF. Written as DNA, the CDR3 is TGCGCCAGCAGCCGGCGACAACACCAAGAGACCCAGTACTTC. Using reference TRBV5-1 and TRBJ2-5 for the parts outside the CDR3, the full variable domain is KAGVTQTPRYLIKTRGQQVTLSCSPISGHRSVSWYQQTPGQGLQFLFEYFSETQRNKGNFPGRFSGRQFSNSRSEMNVSTLELGDSALYLCASSRRQHQETQYFGPGTRLLVL.

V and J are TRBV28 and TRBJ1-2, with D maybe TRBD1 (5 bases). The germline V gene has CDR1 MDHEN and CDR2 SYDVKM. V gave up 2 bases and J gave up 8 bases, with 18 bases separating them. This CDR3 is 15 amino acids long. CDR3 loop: CASSLAGRGGEGYTF. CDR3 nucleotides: TGTGCCAGCAGTTTAGCAGGGAGAGGAGGGGAGGGCTACACCTTC.

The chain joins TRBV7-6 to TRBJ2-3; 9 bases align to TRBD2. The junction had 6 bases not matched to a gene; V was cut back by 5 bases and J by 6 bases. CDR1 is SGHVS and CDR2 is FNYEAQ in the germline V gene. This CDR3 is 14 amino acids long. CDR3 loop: CASSAGTSPDTQYF. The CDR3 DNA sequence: TGTGCCAGCAGCGCCGGGACTAGCCCTGATACGCAGTATTTT.